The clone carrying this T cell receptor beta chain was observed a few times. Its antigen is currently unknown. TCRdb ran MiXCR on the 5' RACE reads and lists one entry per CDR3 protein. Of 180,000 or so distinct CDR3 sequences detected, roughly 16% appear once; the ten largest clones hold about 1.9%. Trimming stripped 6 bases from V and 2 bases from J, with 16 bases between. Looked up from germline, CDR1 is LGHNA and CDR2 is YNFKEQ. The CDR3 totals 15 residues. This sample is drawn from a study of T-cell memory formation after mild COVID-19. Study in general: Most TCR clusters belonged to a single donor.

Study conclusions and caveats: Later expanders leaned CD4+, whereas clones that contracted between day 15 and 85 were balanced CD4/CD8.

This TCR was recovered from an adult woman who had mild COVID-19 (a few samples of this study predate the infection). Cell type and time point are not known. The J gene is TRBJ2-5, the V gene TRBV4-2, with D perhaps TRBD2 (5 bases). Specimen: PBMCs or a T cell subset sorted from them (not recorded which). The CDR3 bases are TGTGCCAGCAGTCCACTAGAGTCCCTGCAAGAGACCCAGTACTTC. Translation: CASSPLESLQETQYF.